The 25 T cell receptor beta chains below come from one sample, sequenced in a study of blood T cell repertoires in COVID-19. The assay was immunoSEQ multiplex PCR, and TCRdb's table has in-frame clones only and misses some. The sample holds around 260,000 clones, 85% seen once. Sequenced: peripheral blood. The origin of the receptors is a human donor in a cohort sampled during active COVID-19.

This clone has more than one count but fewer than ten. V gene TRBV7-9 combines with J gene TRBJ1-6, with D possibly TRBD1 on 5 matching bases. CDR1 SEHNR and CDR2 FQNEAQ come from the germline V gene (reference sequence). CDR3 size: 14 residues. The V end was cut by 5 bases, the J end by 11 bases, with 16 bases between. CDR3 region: CASSPDIVNPPLHF. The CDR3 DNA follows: TGTGCCAGCAGCCCGGACATAGTCAATCCACCCCTCCACTTT. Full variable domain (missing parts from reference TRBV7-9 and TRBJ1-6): DTGVSQNPRHKITKRGQNVTFRCDPISEHNRLYWYRQTLGQGPEFLTYFQNEAQLEKSRLLSDRFSAERPKGSFSTLEIQRTEQGDSAMYLCASSPDIVNPPLHFGNGTRLTVT.

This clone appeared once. CDR3 protein: CASSLVTGTGHEQYF. CDR3 bases: TGCGCCAGCAGCTTGGTTACGGGGACAGGCCACGAGCAGTACTTC. This chain links TRBV5-1 with TRBJ2-7; 8 nucleotides match TRBD1. Germline V CDR1 and CDR2: SGHRS, YFSETQ. V shed 0 bases, J shed 5 bases, and the junction held 7 bases outside the gene matches. This CDR3 spans 15 amino acids.

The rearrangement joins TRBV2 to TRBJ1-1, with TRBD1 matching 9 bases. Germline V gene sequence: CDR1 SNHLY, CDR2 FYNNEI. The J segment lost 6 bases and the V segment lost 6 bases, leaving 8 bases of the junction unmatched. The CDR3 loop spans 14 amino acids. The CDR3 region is CASRWTGVKSEAFF. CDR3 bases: TGTGCCAGCAGATGGACAGGGGTTAAATCTGAAGCTTTCTTT.

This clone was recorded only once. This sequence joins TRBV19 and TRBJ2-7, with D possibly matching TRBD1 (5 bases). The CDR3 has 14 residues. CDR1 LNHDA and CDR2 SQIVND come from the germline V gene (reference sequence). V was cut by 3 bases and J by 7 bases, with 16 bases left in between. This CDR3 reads CASSIGQGMGEQYF. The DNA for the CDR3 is TGTGCCAGTAGTATCGGCCAGGGAATGGGAGAGCAGTACTTC.

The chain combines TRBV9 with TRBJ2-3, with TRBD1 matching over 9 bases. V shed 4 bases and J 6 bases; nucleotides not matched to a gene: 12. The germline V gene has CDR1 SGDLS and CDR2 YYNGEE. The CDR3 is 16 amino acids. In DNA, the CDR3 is TGTGCCAGCAGCACCCTAGGACAGGGGAGTATGGATACGCAGTATTTT. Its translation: CASSTLGQGSMDTQYF.

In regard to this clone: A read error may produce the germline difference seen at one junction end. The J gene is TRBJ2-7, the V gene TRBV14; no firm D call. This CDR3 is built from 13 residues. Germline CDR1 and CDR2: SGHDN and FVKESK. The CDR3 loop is CASSQDRGRYLFF. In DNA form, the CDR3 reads TGTGCCAGCAGCCAAGATCGTGGTCGGTATCTCTTCTTC.

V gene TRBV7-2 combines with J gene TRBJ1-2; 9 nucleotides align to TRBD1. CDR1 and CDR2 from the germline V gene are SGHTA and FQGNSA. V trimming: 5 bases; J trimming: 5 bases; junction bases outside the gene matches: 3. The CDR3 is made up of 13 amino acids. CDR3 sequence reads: CASSGGQGYGYTF. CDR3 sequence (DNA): TGTGCCAGCAGCGGGGGACAGGGTTATGGCTACACCTTC.

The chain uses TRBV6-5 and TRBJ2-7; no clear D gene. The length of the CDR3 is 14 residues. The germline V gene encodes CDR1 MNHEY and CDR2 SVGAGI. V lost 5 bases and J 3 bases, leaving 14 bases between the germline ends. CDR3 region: CASSSTNPVYEQYF. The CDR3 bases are TGTGCCAGCAGTAGTACCAATCCGGTCTACGAGCAGTACTTC.

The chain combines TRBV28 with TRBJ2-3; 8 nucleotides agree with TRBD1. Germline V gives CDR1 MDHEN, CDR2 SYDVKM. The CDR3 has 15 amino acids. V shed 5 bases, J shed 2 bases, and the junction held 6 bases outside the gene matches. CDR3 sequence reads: CASSGAGGLTDTQYF. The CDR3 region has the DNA TGTGCCAGCAGTGGGGCAGGGGGCCTCACAGATACGCAGTATTTT.

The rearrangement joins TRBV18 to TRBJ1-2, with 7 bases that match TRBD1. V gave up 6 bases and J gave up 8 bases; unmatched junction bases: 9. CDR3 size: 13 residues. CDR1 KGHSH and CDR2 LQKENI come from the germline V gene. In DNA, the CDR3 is TGTGCCAGCTCGTCAGACAGGGACTCGGGCTACACCTTC. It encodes CASSSDRDSGYTF.

The CDR3 coding sequence is TGTGCCAGCAGCGCCCCCGACAGGGGGAACTATGGCTACACCTTC. Its protein product is CASSAPDRGNYGYTF. V and J are TRBV6-5 and TRBJ1-2, with TRBD1 matching over 9 bases. The CDR3 consists of 15 residues. Unmatched junction bases numbered 7, after V lost 6 bases and J lost 2 bases. Germline-derived CDR1 and CDR2 are MNHEY and SVGAGI.

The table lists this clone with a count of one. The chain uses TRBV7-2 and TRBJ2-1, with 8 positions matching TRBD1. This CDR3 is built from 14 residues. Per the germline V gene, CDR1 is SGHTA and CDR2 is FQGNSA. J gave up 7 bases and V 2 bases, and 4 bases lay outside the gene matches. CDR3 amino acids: CASSLRTGTNEQFF. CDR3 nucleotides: TGTGCCAGCAGCTTAAGGACAGGGACAAATGAGCAGTTCTTC.

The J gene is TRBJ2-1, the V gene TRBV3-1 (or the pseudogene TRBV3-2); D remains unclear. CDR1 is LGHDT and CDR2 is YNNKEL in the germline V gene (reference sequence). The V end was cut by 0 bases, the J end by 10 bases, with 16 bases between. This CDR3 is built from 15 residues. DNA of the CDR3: TGTGCCAGCAGCCAAGATCTCCTCCTACGCCGCGAGCAGTTCTTC. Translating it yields CASSQDLLLRREQFF.

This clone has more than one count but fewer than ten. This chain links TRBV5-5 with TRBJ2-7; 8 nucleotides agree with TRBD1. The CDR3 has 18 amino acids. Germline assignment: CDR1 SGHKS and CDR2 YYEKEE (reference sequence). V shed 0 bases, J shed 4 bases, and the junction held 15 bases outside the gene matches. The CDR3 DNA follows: TGTGCCAGCAGCTTGGCCCGAGTAAACAGGGGGACGTGGTACGAGCAGTACTTC. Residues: CASSLARVNRGTWYEQYF.

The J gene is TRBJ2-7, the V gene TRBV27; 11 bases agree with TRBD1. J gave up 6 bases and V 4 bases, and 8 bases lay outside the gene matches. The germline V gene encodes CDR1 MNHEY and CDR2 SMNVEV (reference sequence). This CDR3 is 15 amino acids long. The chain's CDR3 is CASSSTPGQGVEQYF. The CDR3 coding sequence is TGTGCCAGCAGTTCAACACCGGGACAGGGGGTCGAGCAGTACTTC.

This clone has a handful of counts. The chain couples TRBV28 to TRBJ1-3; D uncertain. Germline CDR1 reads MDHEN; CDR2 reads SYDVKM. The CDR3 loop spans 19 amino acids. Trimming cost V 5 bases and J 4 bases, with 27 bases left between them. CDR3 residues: CASSPDSRKGDKLGNTIYF. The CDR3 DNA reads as TGTGCCAGCAGTCCGGACTCCCGCAAGGGAGATAAACTCGGAAACACCATATATTTT.

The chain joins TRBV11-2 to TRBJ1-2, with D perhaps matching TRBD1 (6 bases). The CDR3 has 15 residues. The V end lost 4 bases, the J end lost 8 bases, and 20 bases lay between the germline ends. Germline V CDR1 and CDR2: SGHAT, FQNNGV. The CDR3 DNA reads TGTGCCAGCAGCTGGAGTGGGTGGACAGATAACGGCTACACCTTC. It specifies CASSWSGWTDNGYTF.

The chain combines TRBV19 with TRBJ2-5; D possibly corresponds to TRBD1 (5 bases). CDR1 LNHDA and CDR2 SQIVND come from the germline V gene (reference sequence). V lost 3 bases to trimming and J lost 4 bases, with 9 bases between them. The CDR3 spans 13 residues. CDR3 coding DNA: TGTGCCAGTAGTATTCAGGGTGGAGAGACCCAGTACTTC. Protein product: CASSIQGGETQYF.

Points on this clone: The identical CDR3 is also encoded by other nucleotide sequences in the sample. The CDR3 here is CSVSGSSYNEQFF. The CDR3 DNA is TGCAGCGTAAGCGGGAGCTCCTACAATGAGCAGTTCTTC. The V gene is TRBV29-1, the J gene TRBJ2-1, with TRBD2 matching 8 bases. The CDR3 sequence is 13 residues long. Germline V gene lookup returns CDR1 SQVTM and CDR2 ANQGSEA. J lost 0 bases, V lost 6 bases, and 1 base had no gene match.

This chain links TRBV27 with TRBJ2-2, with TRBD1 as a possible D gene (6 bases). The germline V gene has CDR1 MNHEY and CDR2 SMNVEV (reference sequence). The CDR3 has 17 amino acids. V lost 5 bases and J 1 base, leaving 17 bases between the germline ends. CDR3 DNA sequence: TGTGCCAGCAGTCCGAATTCGTGGACAGTGAACACCGGGGAGCTGTTTTTT. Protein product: CASSPNSWTVNTGELFF.

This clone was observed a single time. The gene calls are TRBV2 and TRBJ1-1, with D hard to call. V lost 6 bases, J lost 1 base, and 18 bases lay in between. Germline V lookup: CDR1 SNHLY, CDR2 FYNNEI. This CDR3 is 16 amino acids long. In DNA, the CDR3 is TGTGCCAGCAGAGTACCGGCTCTAGGCACGAACACTGAAGCTTTCTTT. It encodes CASRVPALGTNTEAFF.

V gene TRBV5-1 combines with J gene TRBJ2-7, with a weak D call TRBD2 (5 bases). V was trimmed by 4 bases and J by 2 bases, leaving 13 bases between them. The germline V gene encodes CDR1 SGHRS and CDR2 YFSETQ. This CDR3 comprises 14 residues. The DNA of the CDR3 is TGCGCCAGCAGCATCCAAGCGGTCGCCTACGAGCAGTACTTC. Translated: CASSIQAVAYEQYF.

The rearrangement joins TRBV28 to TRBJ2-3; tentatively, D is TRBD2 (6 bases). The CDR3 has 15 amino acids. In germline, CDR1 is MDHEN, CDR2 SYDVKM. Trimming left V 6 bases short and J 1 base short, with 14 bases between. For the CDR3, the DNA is TGTGCCAGCAGCGAATCTGGCGGGGGCACAGATACGCAGTATTTT. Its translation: CASSESGGGTDTQYF.

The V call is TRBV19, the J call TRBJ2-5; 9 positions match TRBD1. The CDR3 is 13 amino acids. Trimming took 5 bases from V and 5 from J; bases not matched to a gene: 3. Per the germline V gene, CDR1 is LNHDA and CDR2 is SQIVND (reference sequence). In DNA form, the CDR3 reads TGTGCCAGTAGTCTACAGGGGGCGGAGACCCAGTACTTC. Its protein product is CASSLQGAETQYF.

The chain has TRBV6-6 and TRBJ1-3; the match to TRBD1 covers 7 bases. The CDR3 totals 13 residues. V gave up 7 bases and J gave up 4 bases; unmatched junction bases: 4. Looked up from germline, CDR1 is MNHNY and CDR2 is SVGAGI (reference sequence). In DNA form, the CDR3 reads TGTGCCAGCATCCCAGGGGGAGGAAACACCATATATTTT. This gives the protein CASIPGGGNTIYF.